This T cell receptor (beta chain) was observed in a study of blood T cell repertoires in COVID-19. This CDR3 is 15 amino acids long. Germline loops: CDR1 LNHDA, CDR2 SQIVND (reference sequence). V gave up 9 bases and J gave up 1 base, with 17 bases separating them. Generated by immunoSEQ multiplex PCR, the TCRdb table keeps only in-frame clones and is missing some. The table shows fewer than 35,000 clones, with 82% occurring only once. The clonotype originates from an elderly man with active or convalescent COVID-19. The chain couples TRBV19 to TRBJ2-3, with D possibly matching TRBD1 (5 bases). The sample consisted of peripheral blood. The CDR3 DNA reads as TGTGCCAGCGGAGACTCCGCACAGGGCACAGATACGCAGTATTTT. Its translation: CASGDSAQGTDTQYF.